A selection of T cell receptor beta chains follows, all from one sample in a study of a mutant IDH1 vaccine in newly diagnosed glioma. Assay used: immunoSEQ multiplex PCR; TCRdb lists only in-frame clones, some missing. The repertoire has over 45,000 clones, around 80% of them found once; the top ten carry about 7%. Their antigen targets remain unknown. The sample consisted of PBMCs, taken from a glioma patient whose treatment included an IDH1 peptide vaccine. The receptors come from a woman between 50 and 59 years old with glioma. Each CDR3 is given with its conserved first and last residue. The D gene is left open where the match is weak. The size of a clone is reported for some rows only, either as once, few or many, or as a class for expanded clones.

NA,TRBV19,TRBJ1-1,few,TGTGCCACCTCCGGGACACTAAACACTGAAGCTTTCTTT,CATSGTLNTEAFF
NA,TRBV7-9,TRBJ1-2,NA,TGTGCCAGCAGCCCGAACTGGGGCTACACCTTC,CASSPNWGYTF
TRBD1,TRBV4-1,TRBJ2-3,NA,TGCGCCAGCAGCCCGCCCGGGACAGCTGGAGATACGCAGTATTTT,CASSPPGTAGDTQYF
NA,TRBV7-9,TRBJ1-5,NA,TGTGCCAGCAGCTTAGTAGGTTCCCAACCCCAGCATTTT,CASSLVGSQPQHF
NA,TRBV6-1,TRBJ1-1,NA,TGTGCCAGCAGTGCCTCTCAGGGACGGGAAACTGAAGCTTTCTTT,CASSASQGRETEAFF
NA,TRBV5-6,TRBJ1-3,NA,TGTGCCAGCAACTTGTCAACTGGGGCGAACTCTGGAAACACCATATATTTT,CASNLSTGANSGNTIYF
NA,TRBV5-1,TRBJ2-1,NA,TGCGCCAGCGGGGGGACAGCGGGGGCAAATGAGCAGTTCTTC,CASGGTAGANEQFF
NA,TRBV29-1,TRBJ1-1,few,TGCAGCGTTGGTAACTCGGCGGCAGCTGAAGCTTTCTTT,CSVGNSAAAEAFF
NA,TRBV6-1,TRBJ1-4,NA,TGTGCCAGCAGTGAAGCTCTACAGGGTAAACTGTTTTTT,CASSEALQGKLFF
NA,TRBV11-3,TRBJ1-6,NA,TGTGCCAGCAGCTTCCGGCCGGAGAATTCACCCCTCCACTTT,CASSFRPENSPLHF
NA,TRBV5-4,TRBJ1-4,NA,TGTGCCAGCAGCCAAGACCGGGGATCGGCTAATGAAAAACTGTTTTTT,CASSQDRGSANEKLFF
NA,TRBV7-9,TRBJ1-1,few,TGTGCCAGCAGCTTAGGGACGAACACTGAAGCTTTCTTT,CASSLGTNTEAFF
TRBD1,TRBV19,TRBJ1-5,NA,TGTGCCAGTTCAAAATATACAGGGGGGAGCGATCAGCCCCAGCATTTT,CASSKYTGGSDQPQHF
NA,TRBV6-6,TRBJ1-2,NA,TGTGCCAGCAGTCCGGCGTATGGCTACACCTTC,CASSPAYGYTF
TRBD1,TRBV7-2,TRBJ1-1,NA,TGTGCCAGCAGCTCACAGGGGCTGAACACTGAAGCTTTCTTT,CASSSQGLNTEAFF
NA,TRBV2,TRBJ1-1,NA,TGTGCCAGCAATAGTATGGTGGGACAAATGGCTGAAGCTTTCTTT,CASNSMVGQMAEAFF
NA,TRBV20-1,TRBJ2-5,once,TGCAGTGCTAGAGGAGAGACCCAGTACTTC,CSARGETQYF
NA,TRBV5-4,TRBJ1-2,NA,TGTGCCAGCAGCTTGGGGGACAAGGTGGGATTCTATGGCTACACCTTC,CASSLGDKVGFYGYTF
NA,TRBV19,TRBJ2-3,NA,TGTGCCAGTAGCGTAGGGATAACCCAAGGGGGAGATACGCAGTATTTT,CASSVGITQGGDTQYF
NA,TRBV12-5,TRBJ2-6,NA,TGTGCTAGTGGTTTGGCAGAATCGGGGCGGTGGGGGGCCAACGTCCTGACTTTC,CASGLAESGRWGANVLTF
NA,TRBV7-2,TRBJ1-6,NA,TGTGCCAGCAGCTTAATTTGGGGTGGGGGACCACCCCTCCACTTT,CASSLIWGGGPPLHF
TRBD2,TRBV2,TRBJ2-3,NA,TGTGCCAGCAGTGAAGCGTTGAAGCGGGGGGGCCGTGGAGATACGCAGTATTTT,CASSEALKRGGRGDTQYF
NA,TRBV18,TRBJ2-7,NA,TGTGCCAGCACCCCCCCCGGGTTATACTACGAGCAGTACTTC,CASTPPGLYYEQYF
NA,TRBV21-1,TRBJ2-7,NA,TGTGCCAGCAGCAAAGCTCCAGACAGGGGTAGGTACGAGCAGTACTTC,CASSKAPDRGRYEQYF
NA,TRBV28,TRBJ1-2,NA,TGTGCCAGCAGTTACGGACAGTTTACTAACTATGGCTACACCTTC,CASSYGQFTNYGYTF
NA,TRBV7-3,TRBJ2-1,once,TGTGCCAGCAGCTTACAGGGGGGCGATGAGCAGTTCTTC,CASSLQGGDEQFF
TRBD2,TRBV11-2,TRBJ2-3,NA,TGTGCCAGCAGCTTGGAGCGGGGCGGGAGCACAGATACGCAGTATTTT,CASSLERGGSTDTQYF
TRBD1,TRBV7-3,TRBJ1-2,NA,TGTGCCAGCAGCCCTACAGGGGAAGGCTATGGCTACACCTTC,CASSPTGEGYGYTF
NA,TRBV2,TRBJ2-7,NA,TGTGCCAGCAGTCGACCGGGCCCCTACGAGCAGTACTTC,CASSRPGPYEQYF
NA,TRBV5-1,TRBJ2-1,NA,TGCGCCAGCAGATTGGGTGGGGAAACCTACAATGAGCAGTTCTTC,CASRLGGETYNEQFF
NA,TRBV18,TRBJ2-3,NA,TGTGCCAGCTCACGGGAGGTTGCGGATACGCAGTATTTT,CASSREVADTQYF